Sequencing of this T cell receptor (beta chain) was carried out in a study of blood T cells in healthy people across ages (dated by TCRdb to between 2014 and 2017). The study in broad terms: In model experiments, template switching captured about one uniquely barcoded TCR beta cDNA molecule for every two T cells. The donors were split into four age groups: young (average roughly 15 years), middle-aged (around 40), aged (62) and long-lived (approximately 80). The study measured age-related changes in TCR beta repertoire diversity using deep sequencing normalized with unique cDNA molecular identifiers. Using the same blood draw, the study looked at two additional independent replicas of 1 million unique cDNA reads for two donors, one aged 18 to 30 and the other aged 80 or older. To avoid experimental bias, donors of different ages were distributed randomly across sequencing lanes.

The approximately 40 donors, aged about 6 to 95 years, were systemically healthy Caucasian individuals from Russia. Each donor gave about 9.2 milliliters of peripheral blood, drawn into EDTA-treated Vacutainer tubes. Ficoll-Paque density-gradient centrifugation was used to isolate PBMCs, with at least 6.5 million per sample. Total RNA, at least 6 micrograms per sample, was extracted from PBMCs with Trizol reagent. For every donor, flow cytometry on a PBMC aliquot measured the percentage of naive CD45RAhigh/CD27high T cells. General study outcomes and caveats: Estimates of total diversity from one million sequenced T cells were regarded as lower bounds and underestimates. Conclusive comparison of naive and antigen-experienced compartments was prevented by the profiling of bulk unsorted PBMCs. The long-lived group showed more naive CD4+ T cells, fewer expanded clones and increased TCR diversity than the aged group, suggesting age selection. A strong correlation was found between observed TCR beta diversity and the percentage of naive T cells measured by flow cytometry. The CMV infection status of donors was not known, potentially confounding age-related changes in expanded clonotypes. As age increased, observed TCR beta diversity per million T cells dropped in a roughly linear way, and a significant reduction was already evident by age 40.

As regards this clonotype: Which antigen it targets is not known. This sequence may be a read error, since a much larger clone differs from it by one base.

Libraries were built with 5' RACE. The sample was run on an Illumina HiSeq 2500. The second PCR ran for roughly 7 to 12 cycles and used a J-beta primer mix along with a sample-barcoded 5' primer. A template-switch 5' adaptor carrying 12 random nucleotides introduced a unique molecular identifier onto each TCR beta cDNA molecule. At least 2.5 million CDR3-containing paired-end reads were obtained from each sample. The Mint cDNA synthesis kit, primed by a TRBC-specific oligonucleotide, was used to synthesize first-strand cDNA from all RNA. After uracil-DNA glycosylase treatment, a first 18-cycle PCR used universal primers M1SS and BC2_uni_R on all cDNA. Per the source publication's procedure: For normalization, 1 million high-quality reads, each with a distinct molecular identifier, were randomly selected from each sample. Instead of being binned into consensus sequences, reads that shared molecular identifiers were thrown out. MiTCR, with a Q25 quality threshold and the strictest error-elimination algorithm, was used for CDR3 identification, clonotype clustering and error correction. Lower-bound total TCR beta diversity was estimated with a nonparametric unseen species model using Euler transformation. TCRdb reprocessing: public reads trimmed at Q25 with fastp, clones called with MiXCR, in-frame beta chains kept. Every distinct CDR3 protein forms one entry, paired with its most common genes and DNA. It is TCRdb's table, rather than the study itself, that gives the V and J calls and clone size. Counted in this sample were 850,000 or so distinct CDR3 sequences; about 30% of them appeared once. Roughly a sixth of the sample is taken by the ten largest.

Sequencing input: blood. The TCR originated in an elderly woman in good health.

The sequence in DNA is TGCAGTGCTACAGTACAGGGGGGGGATGAGCAGTACTTC. It encodes CSATVQGGDEQYF. This receptor chain uses TRBV20-1 and TRBJ2-5, and the D gene may be TRBD1, 8 bases matching. The CDR3 measures 13 amino acids from cysteine to phenylalanine. CDR3 DNA only is kept here, 39 bases in frame from base 1. V is reduced by 4 bases and J by 11 bases, leaving a spacing of 20 bases between them. The germline V gene (reference sequence) supplies CDR1 DFQATT and CDR2 SNEGSKA.